This T cell receptor beta chain was documented in a study of T cell changes during pregnancy in multiple sclerosis. The germline V gene has CDR1 SGHRS and CDR2 YFSETQ. The CDR3 runs to 14 residues. Trimming at V came to 4 bases and at J to 2 bases, leaving 2 bases not matched to a gene. This table comes from immunoSEQ multiplex PCR, and its TCRdb copy is limited to in-frame clones, with some not included. The sample yields 100,000 or so clones, over 85% seen once. The TCR sequence derives from a female donor with multiple sclerosis, enrolled in a pregnancy study. The sequenced sample was peripheral blood, obtained in the second trimester of pregnancy. The rearrangement uses TRBV5-1 and TRBJ2-7, with TRBD2 identical over 11 bases. The CDR3 nucleotides are TGCGCCAGCAGCCCGGGACTAGCGGCCTACGAGCAGTACTTC. This sequence encodes CASSPGLAAYEQYF.